Listed below are T cell receptor beta chains from one sample, sequenced in a study of regulatory dendritic cells for organ transplantation. TCRdb keeps only in-frame clones here, not all; method: immunoSEQ multiplex PCR. Seen here are over 8,000 clones, about three fifths observed once, and the top ten hold approximately 0.6%. Their antigen targets remain unknown. The material sequenced was naive CD4+ T cells from blood cultured with dendritic cells. The receptor source for this set is a human donor in good health. Each CDR3 is given with its conserved first and last residue. A D gene is named only where the DNA matches it firmly. Expanded clones are given a class, and other clones once, few, many or no size at all.

>NA|TRBJ2-7|TRBV5-1|TRBD2
CASSLAASGGFEQYF
TGCGCCAGCAGCTTGGCGGCTAGCGGGGGTTTCGAGCAGTACTTC
>NA|TRBJ2-2|TRBV10-3|TRBD2
CAISVNSGGGFTGELFF
TGTGCCATCAGTGTGAATAGCGGGGGGGGTTTTACCGGGGAGCTGTTTTTT
>few|TRBJ2-7|TRBV10-3|NA
CAIREGLDRAYEQYF
TGTGCCATCAGGGAGGGCCTAGACAGAGCCTACGAGCAGTACTTC
>NA|TRBJ2-5|TRBV18|NA
CASSRDRLSETQYF
TGTGCCAGCTCACGTGACAGGTTGTCGGAGACCCAGTACTTC
>few|TRBJ1-3|TRBV6-5|NA
CASSYSRATGNTIYF
TGTGCCAGCAGTTACTCGAGAGCTACTGGAAACACCATATATTTT
>NA|TRBJ1-3|TRBV6-1|NA
CASVADNSGNTIYF
TGTGCCAGCGTTGCGGACAACTCTGGAAACACCATATATTTT
>NA|TRBJ1-6|TRBV6-5|NA
CASSYFYSSYNSPLHF
TGTGCCAGCAGTTACTTTTATAGCTCCTATAATTCACCCCTCCACTTT
>NA|TRBJ2-2|TRBV11-2|TRBD2
CASSLVTSGGAIGELFF
TGTGCCAGCAGCTTAGTGACCAGCGGGGGGGCCATCGGGGAGCTGTTTTTT
>NA|TRBJ2-1|TRBV12-5|TRBD2
CASGLVPRLTGLEEELYNEQFF
TGTGCTAGTGGTTTGGTACCCAGACTTACCGGACTAGAAGAAGAACTATACAATGAGCAGTTCTTC
>NA|TRBJ2-1|TRBV19|TRBD1
CASSGRTGNYNEQFF
TGTGCCAGTAGTGGCCGGACAGGGAACTACAATGAGCAGTTCTTC
>NA|TRBJ2-4|TRBV4-2|TRBD1
CASSRGGQGVTLEYF
TGTGCCAGCAGCCGCGGGGGACAGGGGGTTACTTTGGAGTACTTC
>few|TRBJ2-5|TRBV9|NA
CASSVRDWQETQYF
TGTGCCAGCAGCGTAAGGGACTGGCAAGAGACCCAGTACTTC
>few|TRBJ2-2|TRBV5-1|NA
CASSINIRNTGELFF
TGCGCCAGCAGCATAAACATCAGGAACACCGGGGAGCTGTTTTTT
>NA|TRBJ2-2|TRBV6-5|NA
CASSRQGGHTGELFF
TGTGCCAGCAGTCGACAGGGAGGCCACACCGGGGAGCTGTTTTTT
>NA|TRBJ1-1|TRBV6-5|NA
CASRLQGFMNTEAFF
TGTGCCAGCAGACTACAGGGTTTTATGAACACTGAAGCTTTCTTT
>NA|TRBJ1-3|TRBV6-5|NA
CASSYSIKRVGNTIYF
TGTGCCAGCAGTTACTCGATTAAGAGGGTTGGAAACACCATATATTTT
>few|TRBJ1-2|TRBV2|TRBD1
CASRSGTGGFGYTF
TGTGCCAGCAGGTCCGGGACAGGGGGCTTTGGCTACACCTTC
>NA|TRBJ2-2|TRBV5-1|TRBD1
CASSLGTGTRTGELFF
TGCGCCAGCAGCCTGGGGACAGGGACGCGGACCGGGGAGCTGTTTTTT
>few|TRBJ1-3|TRBV21-1|NA
CASSKGGGEFTSGNTIYF
TGTGCCAGCAGCAAAGGGGGCGGGGAGTTTACCTCTGGAAACACCATATATTTT
>NA|TRBJ2-7|TRBV5-4|NA
CASSLAIGTEEQYF
TGTGCCAGCAGCTTGGCGATAGGGACTGAAGAGCAGTACTTC
>few|TRBJ1-2|TRBV4-3|NA
CASSQGLYNYGYTF
TGCGCCAGCAGCCAAGGACTATATAACTATGGCTACACCTTC
>NA|TRBJ2-3|TRBV19|TRBD2
CASSSGGAGFTDTQYF
TGTGCCAGTAGTAGCGGGGGGGCCGGTTTCACAGATACGCAGTATTTT
>NA|TRBJ1-5|TRBV2|NA
CASTAQGGPQHF
TGTGCCAGCACCGCCCAGGGAGGGCCCCAGCATTTT
>NA|TRBJ1-6|TRBV5-5|TRBD1
CASSLDLTGGNSPLHF
TGTGCCAGCAGCTTGGACTTGACAGGGGGCAATTCACCCCTCCACTTT
>NA|TRBJ1-3|TRBV7-2|TRBD1
CASSSGQGVGGNTIYF
TGTGCCAGCAGCTCGGGACAGGGTGTTGGTGGAAACACCATATATTTT
>NA|TRBJ2-5|TRBV27|TRBD1
CASSLGDAPGGQETQYF
TGTGCCAGCAGTTTAGGCGATGCGCCAGGGGGCCAAGAGACCCAGTACTTC